This is a list of T cell receptor beta chains from one sample in a study of T cells in Graves' hyperthyroidism and ophthalmopathy. TCRdb re-called the multiplex PCR reads with MiXCR, one entry per CDR3 protein. The sample has over 700,000 distinct CDR3 sequences, more than 30% seen once. Sequenced input: blood. These receptor sequences come from a man between 18 and 35 years old with Graves' hyperthyroidism. CDR3s include the opening cysteine and the closing phenylalanine or tryptophan. Each record gives: CDR3 DNA, CDR3 protein, V gene, D gene, J gene, clone size. The D gene is left open where the match is weak. Clone size appears in some rows only: once, few, many, or a class for an expanded clone.

TGTGCCAGCAGTTGGGAGGGCCATGAAAAACTGTTTTTT | CASSWEGHEKLFF | TRBV6-6 | . | TRBJ1-4 | .
TGCAGTGCCTGGGACAGGGGGAGGACAGGACATTCACCCCTCCACTTT | CSAWDRGRTGHSPLHF | TRBV20-1 | TRBD1 | TRBJ1-6 | .
TGTGCCAGCACGGTAGAGTCACCCCTCCACTTT | CASTVESPLHF | TRBV2 | . | TRBJ1-6 | many
TGTGCCAGCAGCCTTGGCGGGCAGGACGCTTTCTTT | CASSLGGQDAFF | TRBV7-3 | . | TRBJ1-1 | .
TGTGCCAGCAGATTTCTTTCGGTATCCTACTCCTACGAGCAGTACTTC | CASRFLSVSYSYEQYF | TRBV2 | . | TRBJ2-7 | .
TGTGCCAGCAGCGTTCGGGACACCGGCTCTGGAAACACCATATATTTT | CASSVRDTGSGNTIYF | TRBV9 | . | TRBJ1-3 | few
TGTGCCAGCAGCCAGGGACAGGATAATTCACCCCTCCACTTT | CASSQGQDNSPLHF | TRBV7-2 | TRBD1 | TRBJ1-6 | many
TGTGCCAGCAACTGGGGAGGACTGTTTTTT | CASNWGGLFF | TRBV12-3/TRBV12-4 | . | TRBJ1-4 | .
TGTGCCAGCAGTTTGGACGGAGACTACAATCAGCCCCAGCATTTT | CASSLDGDYNQPQHF | TRBV12-3/TRBV12-4 | . | TRBJ1-5 | .
TGTGCCAGTACCCGTAGGGTGAACACTGAAGCTTTCTTT | CASTRRVNTEAFF | TRBV19 | . | TRBJ1-1 | many
TGTGCCAGCAGCCAATTTGCGAAGGGCGCCGAAGCTTTCTTT | CASSQFAKGAEAFF | TRBV4-2 | . | TRBJ1-1 | .
TGCAGTGCTATGCCGGGACACTTTAGCGAGCAGTACTTC | CSAMPGHFSEQYF | TRBV20-1 | . | TRBJ2-7 | few
TGTGCCAGCAGTCCGAGTGTAGGGCAGGGGCTGGAGGAAGCTTTCTTT | CASSPSVGQGLEEAFF | TRBV7-9 | . | TRBJ1-1 | .
TGTGCCAGCAGTGAAGGGTCAGGGGGCGGGTATGGCTACACCTTC | CASSEGSGGGYGYTF | TRBV25-1 | TRBD1 | TRBJ1-2 | few
TGCAGCGCCCGGCAGGGGCCAAGAGGTGGCTACACCTTC | CSARQGPRGGYTF | TRBV20-1 | . | TRBJ1-2 | .
TGTGCCACCAGTGATTCTGGAGGGGGGGCCGGGACAGGGATTCAGCCCCAGCATTTT | CATSDSGGGAGTGIQPQHF | TRBV10-3 | TRBD1 | TRBJ1-5 | .
TGTGCCAGCCAAGCCAACTATGGCTACACCTTC | CASQANYGYTF | TRBV2 | . | TRBJ1-2 | few
TGCGCCAGCAGCATGACAGAATCGAACACTGAAGCTTTCTTT | CASSMTESNTEAFF | TRBV5-1 | . | TRBJ1-1 | .
TGTGCCAGCAGCGTGGCCGGGACAGGGGGCGGCTATGGCTACACCTTC | CASSVAGTGGGYGYTF | TRBV9 | TRBD1 | TRBJ1-2 | many
TGTGCCAGCAGCCCGCGGGGGGATACGAACACCGGGGAGCTGTTTTTT | CASSPRGDTNTGELFF | TRBV7-8 | TRBD2 | TRBJ2-2 | few
TGTGCCAGTAGTATAGCGGGGACAGGAGTCTCCTACGAGCAGTACTTC | CASSIAGTGVSYEQYF | TRBV19 | TRBD1 | TRBJ2-7 | .
TGTGCCAGCAGCCCCGCGGGGTACGGCTATGGCTACACCTTC | CASSPAGYGYGYTF | TRBV3-1 | . | TRBJ1-2 | few
TGTGCCAGCAGCGTGGAATACAAGGATACGCAGTATTTT | CASSVEYKDTQYF | TRBV9 | . | TRBJ2-3 | .
TGCGCCAGCAGCCAAGCAGGGGCGGCTTCACCCCTCCACTTT | CASSQAGAASPLHF | TRBV4-1 | . | TRBJ1-6 | .
TGCGCCAGCAGCCTTTTAGCGAAAGAGACCCAGTACTTC | CASSLLAKETQYF | TRBV10-2 | . | TRBJ2-5 | .
TGTGCCAGCAGCGCCCCGGGACAGGGAGCTTTCTTT | CASSAPGQGAFF | TRBV9 | TRBD1 | TRBJ1-1 | many
TGTGCCAGCAGCTTAGACGGGGGGCTAGGCACTGAAGCTTTCTTT | CASSLDGGLGTEAFF | TRBV7-2 | . | TRBJ1-1 | few
TGTGCCATCAGTTACGGGAGTGCCGGGGAGCTGTTTTTT | CAISYGSAGELFF | TRBV6-5 | . | TRBJ2-2 | .
TGCAGTGCTAGAAAACTAGCGGGAGTATTGTACGAGCAGTACTTC | CSARKLAGVLYEQYF | TRBV20-1 | TRBD2 | TRBJ2-7 | few
TGTGCCATCAACGGACAGCACGATTCACCCCTCCACTTC | CAINGQHDSPLHF | TRBV10-3 | . | TRBJ1-6 | .
TGTGCCAGCAGTTTAGCGCGGGATGCCTCCTTTATATGGCCCCAGCATTTT | CASSLARDASFIWPQHF | TRBV12-3/TRBV12-4 | . | TRBJ1-5 | few
TGCGCCAGCAGACCCGGACTAGCGGGGCCCTACGAGCAGTACTTC | CASRPGLAGPYEQYF | TRBV7-2 | TRBD2 | TRBJ2-7 | .
TGTGCCAGCAGCCACAGTGGGGGCGATTCACCCCTCCACTTT | CASSHSGGDSPLHF | TRBV5-6 | . | TRBJ1-6 | few
TGTGCCATCAGTGAGTCGGGACAGGGTGGCTACGAGCAGTACTTC | CAISESGQGGYEQYF | TRBV10-3 | TRBD1 | TRBJ2-7 | many
TGCAGCGTTGCCGAGGGTGAGCAGTTCTTC | CSVAEGEQFF | TRBV29-1 | . | TRBJ2-1 | once
TGTGCCAGCTCGACTGCTGGTCTCACGAATGAAAAACTGTTTTTT | CASSTAGLTNEKLFF | TRBV25-1 | . | TRBJ1-4 | .
TGTGCCAGCAGCCGACGGGTCTTCGAGATGCAAGAGACCCAGTACTTC | CASSRRVFEMQETQYF | TRBV7-9 | . | TRBJ2-5 | few
TGTGCCACCGGGACAGGGGGCGCCCAGCCCCAGCATTTT | CATGTGGAQPQHF | TRBV10-3 | TRBD1 | TRBJ1-5 | .
TGCAGTGACATGCAGGACGGCTACGAGCAGTACTTC | CSDMQDGYEQYF | TRBV29-1 | . | TRBJ2-7 | .
TGTGCCAGTAGCCCCGGAGTTTCACCCCTCCACTTT | CASSPGVSPLHF | TRBV19 | . | TRBJ1-6 | many
TGTGCCAGCAGAGATGGGGGTGCTGGGCAGCCCCAGCATTTT | CASRDGGAGQPQHF | TRBV25-1 | . | TRBJ1-5 | .
TGCAGCGTTGAGGGACTAAACACCGGGGAGCTGCTTTTT | CSVEGLNTGELLF | TRBV29-1 | TRBD2 | TRBJ2-2 | .
TGTGCCAGCAGCTTTCTACTCTCGGTAGGACAAGAGACCCAGTACTTC | CASSFLLSVGQETQYF | TRBV7-3 | . | TRBJ2-5 | .
TGCGCCAGCAGCCAAGGCTGGGGGGACAGATATAAAGAGACCCAGTACTTC | CASSQGWGDRYKETQYF | TRBV4-1 | . | TRBJ2-5 | few